This TCR beta chain emerged from a study of cytomegalovirus exposure and HLA in healthy donors. Notes on the study in general: The classifier was said to identify cytomegalovirus status with high specificity and sensitivity. There was a cluster of highly shared sequence variants that was likely a sequencing artifact.

13 Jbeta primers and 60 Vbeta primers were used for the PCR. TCRdb's copy holds only in-frame clones and misses some; the assay was immunoSEQ multiplex PCR. The table has roughly 190,000 clones, approximately 12% seen once. Germline V gives CDR1 SGHNT, CDR2 YYREEE (reference sequence). The CDR3 contains 17 residues. J lost 5 bases, V lost 0 bases, and 12 bases had no gene match. This clone was seen only a few times. What it binds is unknown. The source is a man between 45 and 60 years old in good health and CMV-seropositive. The chain is built from TRBV5-4 and TRBJ2-3, with 7 bases fitting TRBD2. Material for sequencing was PBMCs. CDR3 sequence: CASSLAGRAAAEDTQYF. The CDR3 DNA sequence: TGTGCCAGCAGCTTGGCGGGGAGGGCAGCGGCCGAAGATACGCAGTATTTT.